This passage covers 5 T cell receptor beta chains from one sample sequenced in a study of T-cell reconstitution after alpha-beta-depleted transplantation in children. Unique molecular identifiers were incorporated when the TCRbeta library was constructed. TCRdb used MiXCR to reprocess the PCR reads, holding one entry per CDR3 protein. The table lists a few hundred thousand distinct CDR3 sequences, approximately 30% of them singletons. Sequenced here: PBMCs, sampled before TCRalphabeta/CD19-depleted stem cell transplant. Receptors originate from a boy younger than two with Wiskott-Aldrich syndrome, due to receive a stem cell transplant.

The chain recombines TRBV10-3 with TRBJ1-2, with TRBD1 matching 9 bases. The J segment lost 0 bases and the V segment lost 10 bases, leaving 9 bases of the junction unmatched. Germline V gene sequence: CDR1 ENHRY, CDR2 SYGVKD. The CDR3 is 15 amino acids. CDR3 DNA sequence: TGTGCCACCATACAGGGGGCGGTTTCTAACTATGGCTACACCTTC. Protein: CATIQGAVSNYGYTF.

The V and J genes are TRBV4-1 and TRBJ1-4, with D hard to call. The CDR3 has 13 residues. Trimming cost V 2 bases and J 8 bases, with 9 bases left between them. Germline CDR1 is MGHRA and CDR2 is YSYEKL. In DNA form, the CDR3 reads TGCGCCAGCAGCCAACCCCTTTCCGAAAAACTGTTTTTT. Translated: CASSQPLSEKLFF.

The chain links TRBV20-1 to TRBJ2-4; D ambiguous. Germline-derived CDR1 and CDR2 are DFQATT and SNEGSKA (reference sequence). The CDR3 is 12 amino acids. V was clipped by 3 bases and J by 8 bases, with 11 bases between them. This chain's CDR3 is CSASWLNDIQYF. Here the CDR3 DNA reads TGCAGTGCTAGTTGGCTGAACGACATTCAGTACTTC.

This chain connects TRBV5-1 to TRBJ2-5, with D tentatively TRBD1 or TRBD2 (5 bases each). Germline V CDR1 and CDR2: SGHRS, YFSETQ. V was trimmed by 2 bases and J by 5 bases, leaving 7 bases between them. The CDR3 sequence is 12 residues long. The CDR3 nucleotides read TGCGCCAGCAGCTTAAGGGACGAGACCCAGTACTTC. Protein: CASSLRDETQYF.

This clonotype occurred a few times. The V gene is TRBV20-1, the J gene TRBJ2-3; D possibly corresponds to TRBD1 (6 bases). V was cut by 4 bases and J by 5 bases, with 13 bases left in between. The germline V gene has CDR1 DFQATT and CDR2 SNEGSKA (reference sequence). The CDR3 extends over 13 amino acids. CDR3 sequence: CSANEGVEDTQYF. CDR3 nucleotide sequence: TGCAGTGCTAACGAGGGGGTGGAAGATACGCAGTATTTT.